This T cell receptor beta chain emerged from a study of regulatory T cells in long-lasting Graves disease. Time point in this sample: persistent/refractory GD, antithyroid drugs over 5 years with positive TRAb. PBMCs provided the RNA from which the TCR library was made. The TCR beta library used iRepertoire HTBI primers with Arm-PCR amplification of CDR3. TCRdb reanalysed the multiplex PCR reads using MiXCR and keeps one entry per CDR3 protein. The sample shows around 500,000 distinct CDR3 sequences, less than 25% of them seen only once. The CDR3 runs to 12 residues. Deletions cut 7 bases from V and 5 bases from J, with 11 bases between. The table lists this clonotype with many counts.

This clonotype was sampled from a female donor with Graves disease. The chain has TRBV12-3 or TRBV12-4 and TRBJ2-5; D gene ambiguous. The specimen comprised peripheral blood mononuclear cells (PBMCs), sampled when the disease was refractory, from a patient treated with antithyroid drugs. Here the CDR3 reads CASTAIFETQYF. DNA for the CDR3: TGTGCCAGCACCGCGATCTTCGAGACCCAGTACTTC.